This entry is about one TCR beta chain. No antigen is known for it. V dropped 3 bases and J dropped 0 bases, with 15 bases sitting between them. CDR3 length equals 17 residues. Per germline, CDR1 SNHLY and CDR2 FYNNEI. The data derive from a study of beta chain features in type 1 diabetes. Findings and limits, study-wide: Shorter TCRB CDR3s, moderately but significantly so, were found in Type 1 diabetes patients in all four CD4+ subsets.

Investigators reverse transcribed all isolated RNA, so they sequenced expressed TCRB transcripts. TCRdb's table, derived via immunoSEQ multiplex PCR, lists solely in-frame clones and lacks some. Here the sample spans 120,000 or so clones, around 15% being singletons. This receptor was obtained from a man aged 18 to 29 with type 1 diabetes. The sequencing sample was made of central memory CD4+ T cells from blood. The chain links TRBV2 to TRBJ2-1; D is perhaps TRBD1 or TRBD2 (5 bases each). CDR3 nucleotides: TGTGCCAGCAGTGATTGGGGGTTTAGCTTCTCCTACAATGAGCAGTTCTTC. Translating it yields CASSDWGFSFSYNEQFF.